Described below is a single TCR beta chain sequence and its context. What this receptor recognizes is not known. No qualities accompany the bases; no much larger clone lies one base away. The sample belongs to a study of graft-versus-host responses after intestinal transplantation (dated by TCRdb to the early 2020s). Study-level background: The transplants that recipients got were multivisceral, liver-intestinal, or isolated intestinal. Every recipient was given anti-thymocyte globulin induction, then maintenance tacrolimus and steroids for about three years. Bulk TCR-beta CDR3 sequencing was used to track graft-versus-host and host-versus-graft alloreactive T cell clones in the graft, circulation and bone marrow after intestinal transplantation. Alloreactive clones were identified by sequencing pre-transplant mixed lymphocyte reaction products and comparing them with unstimulated pre-transplant donor and recipient T cells. The cohort enrolled 24 intestinal transplant recipients, one of whom was a retransplant, and a few patients without pretransplant specimens were excluded. A peak of at least 4% donor T cells among recipient peripheral blood mononuclear cells was the definition used for donor T cell macrochimerism. Rather than going through the commercial service, samples from a few later patients were sequenced in-house on an Illumina MiSeq and processed with MiXCR.

The V end gives up 4 bases and the J end 3 bases, leaving 6 bases in the junction not matched to a gene. CDR3 length: 15 amino acids, cysteine to phenylalanine. Here the CDR3 DNA is all that survives: 45 bases in frame from base 1. Reading the germline V gene gives CDR1 SGHRS and CDR2 YFSETQ. The library was prepared using the immunoSEQ multiplex PCR assay. For most patients, genomic DNA was isolated using the Qiagen DNeasy Blood and Tissue Kit and was shipped frozen to Adaptive Biotechnologies for TCR sequencing. High-throughput TCR-beta CDR3 sequencing of genomic DNA from most patients was performed by Adaptive Biotechnologies. The original methods were these. TCR sequencing data for roughly 20 patients were retrieved from Adaptive's ImmunoSEQ software; three other patients were processed with MiXCR and VDJtools. CD4 versus CD8 sorting errors were corrected by removing sequences found in both subsets at a frequency ratio below 5:1. CDR3 nucleotide sequences shared between donor and recipient were removed because the origin of such sequences could not be assigned. At least 2-fold expansion over unstimulated cells and a minimum CFSE-low frequency of 0.002% (template counts) or 0.001% (read counts) were required for clones to be classified as alloreactive. Clones were considered mappable if detected in sequenced pre-transplant spleen, lymph node, or MLR CFSE-low populations of the donor or recipient. The cumulative frequency of alloreactive clones was calculated as a percentage of all sequences, weighted by copy number. This immuneACCESS table, as held by TCRdb, lists in-frame sequences with V and J called but not all clones. Of the missing ones, under half trace to an unresolved V gene in checked studies; the others have no known cause. V and J calls and clone size are copied from that table; D and trimming were computed from the DNA. In all, the sample holds about 120,000 clones, and 90% of those were seen once. Of the sample, about 0.18% is held by the ten largest clones.

Here is what the overall study found, with its caveats: The relatively low number and heterogeneity of intestinal transplant patients limited the conclusions. High GvH to HvG T cell clonal ratios were observed in the allografts of patients with donor T cell macrochimerism. GvH clones turned up in recipient bone marrow, with some appearing earlier in ileal mucosa or blood, a pattern consistent with an intestinal mucosal origin. Early after transplant, declines in HvG clones were associated with peak levels of circulating GvH clones.

The time point tag for this specimen amounts to: cells obtained before transplantation from donor or recipient. CD3+CD4+ and CD3+CD8+ populations were FACS-sorted from unstimulated pre-transplant donor and recipient cells taken from spleen or lymph nodes. The V and J segments used are TRBV5-1 and TRBJ2-7; 11 bases in between match TRBD2. Here the sequenced sample was unstimulated CD4+ T cells sorted from spleen or lymph node cells, taken before intestinal transplant. The source is a human donor who received an intestinal transplant. The nucleotide sequence is TGCGCCAGCAGCCCCTCCGGGACTAGCGGCTACGAGCAGTACTTC. It encodes CASSPSGTSGYEQYF.